This TCR beta chain was profiled in a study of blood T cell repertoires in COVID-19. Study as a whole: From the United States, Italy and Spain came samples of acute and convalescent COVID-19. Sources were T cells, B-cell-depleted T cells, or PBMCs; the material itself was cDNA or gDNA.

Seattle patient enrollment occurred during active infection, with longitudinal follow-up thereafter. Original analysis: Estimates of nucleated cell counts were drawn from the amplification of reference gene primers. TCRdb keeps only in-frame clones here, not all; method: immunoSEQ multiplex PCR. The DNA was the basis for D and trimming; V, J and clone size are from that table. The repertoire has under 65,000 clones, roughly 87% of them found once; the top ten carry roughly 21%. Trimming removed 4 bases at V and 8 bases at J, with 20 bases between. Germline assignment: CDR1 SGHAT and CDR2 FQNNGV. The CDR3 contains 15 residues.

The receptor comes from a woman older than 75 with COVID-19, enrolled during active disease. J is TRBJ1-2 and V is TRBV11-2; a possible D gene is TRBD1 (6 bases). Sequenced input: peripheral blood. The CDR3 bases are TGTGCCAGCAGCTCTTTGTCGGGCAGGGGTGGCGGCTACACCTTC. Its protein is CASSSLSGRGGGYTF. Complete variable domain (other parts from reference TRBV11-2 and TRBJ1-2): EAGVAQSPRYKIIEKRQSVAFWCNPISGHATLYWYQQILGQGPKLLIQFQNNGVVDDSQLPKDRFSAERLKGVDSTLKIQPAKLEDSAVYLCASSSLSGRGGGYTFGSGTRLTVV.